This is a list of T cell receptor beta chains from one sample in a study of T-cell reconstitution after alpha-beta-depleted transplantation in children. Via MiXCR, TCRdb re-called the PCR reads, giving one row per CDR3 protein. The table records 800,000 to 1,000,000 distinct CDR3 sequences, under 30% of them present only once. Source: PBMCs, mostly from graft donor cells, taken 360 days after TCRalphabeta/CD19-depleted stem cell transplant. The receptors were gathered from a boy in the first two years of life who had a stem cell transplant for SCID, so the T cells may come from the graft donor. The CDR3 runs from the conserved cysteine through the conserved F or W. A D gene is named only where the DNA matches it firmly. Clone size, where shown, is once, few, many, or a class for clones that have expanded.

d_call j_call clone_size v_call cdr3_nt cdr3_aa
. TRBJ1-6 few TRBV5-1 TGCGCCAGCAGCTTGGCGGAGGACCCTTCACCCCTCCACTTT CASSLAEDPSPLHF
. TRBJ2-5 . TRBV20-1 TGCAGTGCATCCATGACAGAGACCCAGTACTTC CSASMTETQYF
. TRBJ2-7 . TRBV6-6 TGTGCCAGCAGTCGACCGATTGACGAGCAGTACTTC CASSRPIDEQYF
. TRBJ1-1 . TRBV6-6 TGTGCCAGCAGGTTTTGGACAGACCATGAAGCTTTCTTT CASRFWTDHEAFF
. TRBJ2-2 . TRBV6-5 TGTGCCAGCAGTTACCGACTGGAATACACCGGGGAGCTGTTTTTT CASSYRLEYTGELFF
TRBD2 TRBJ2-7 . TRBV9 TGTGCCAGCAGCGCCCCCCTCAAAGGCGGGGGGGCTCCATACGAGCAGTACTTC CASSAPLKGGGAPYEQYF
TRBD1 TRBJ1-5 . TRBV27 TGTGCCAGCAGTCCCGGCAGGGGGTATCAGCCCCAGCATTTT CASSPGRGYQPQHF
. TRBJ1-3 . TRBV7-2 TGTGCCAGCAGCTTAGCTGGGGCTGCTGGAAACACCATATATTTT CASSLAGAAGNTIYF
. TRBJ1-2 . TRBV12-3/TRBV12-4 TGTGCCAGCTCATCCCTCGATAACTATGGCTACACCTTC CASSSLDNYGYTF
. TRBJ2-7 . TRBV7-2 TGTGCCAGCAACCCCCCTTGGGACTACGAGCAGTACTTC CASNPPWDYEQYF
TRBD1 TRBJ2-5 . TRBV5-6 TGTGCCAGCAGCTTGGGACAGGGGATCAGCCTTGGAGAGACCCAGTACTTC CASSLGQGISLGETQYF
. TRBJ2-7 few TRBV6-1 TGTGCCAGCGGCGCACCCGCTGGTGCCTACGAGCAGTACTTC CASGAPAGAYEQYF
. TRBJ2-7 . TRBV9 TGTGCCAGCAGCGTCACCCCTGAGAGTTACGAGCAGTACTTC CASSVTPESYEQYF
. TRBJ1-5 . TRBV5-5 TGTGCCAGCAGCTTGGGGGCGGGCGGTTATCAGCCCCAGCATTTT CASSLGAGGYQPQHF
TRBD1 TRBJ1-4 . TRBV15 TGTGCCACCGGTTTGGGGACAGGGAAAGAAAAACTGTTTTTT CATGLGTGKEKLFF
TRBD2 TRBJ2-1 . TRBV5-1 TGCGCCAGCAGTGAACTAGCGGGCCCTCCCAATGAGCAGTTCTTC CASSELAGPPNEQFF
TRBD2 TRBJ2-7 . TRBV2 TGTGCCAGCAGTGAAGATTCCAGCGGGGCGTTCTACGAGCAGTACTTC CASSEDSSGAFYEQYF
. TRBJ2-5 few TRBV6-5 TGTGCCAGCAGTTACTCGAAGGGACGGGGAGAGACCCAGTACTTC CASSYSKGRGETQYF
TRBD2 TRBJ2-3 . TRBV27 TGTGCCAGCGGACTAGCGGGGGGGCTAGCAGATACGCAGTATTTT CASGLAGGLADTQYF
TRBD1 TRBJ2-2 . TRBV20-1 TGCAGTGCCTACCGGGACAGGCCACCCGGGGAGCTGTTTTTT CSAYRDRPPGELFF
. TRBJ2-3 . TRBV20-1 TGCAGTGCACCCAGCCCGTGGCGGGGCACAGATACGCAGTATTTT CSAPSPWRGTDTQYF
. TRBJ2-4 . TRBV15 TGTGCCACCAGCCCGACTATGCTAGCCAAAAACATTCAGTACTTC CATSPTMLAKNIQYF
. TRBJ2-7 . TRBV5-1 TGCGCCAGCAGCTCCGATAAAGGACGAATCCCCTACGAGCAGTACTTC CASSSDKGRIPYEQYF
TRBD1 TRBJ1-6 few TRBV6-1 TGTGCCAGCAGCCGAGGACAGGGGCCAAATTCACCCCTCCACTTT CASSRGQGPNSPLHF
. TRBJ2-7 . TRBV13 TGTGCCAGCAGTCCAAAGGGAACCCTCCCCTTCACCTACGAGCAGTACTTC CASSPKGTLPFTYEQYF
. TRBJ2-5 . TRBV9 TGTGCCAGCCACCGCGGCTCGAATCCGCGAGAGACCCAGTACTTC CASHRGSNPRETQYF
. TRBJ2-3 . TRBV3-1 TGTGCCAGCAGCCCCCCACTAGGGGATACGCAGTATTTT CASSPPLGDTQYF
. TRBJ1-5 few TRBV28 TGTGCCAGCAGTTTGGTCCTTGTAGAGGGGGATTATAGCAATCAGCCCCAGCATTTT CASSLVLVEGDYSNQPQHF
. TRBJ2-7 . TRBV4-1 TGCGCCAGCAGCCCTACAGCCCGCTACGAGCAGTACTTC CASSPTARYEQYF
. TRBJ2-3 . TRBV7-2 TGTGCCAGCAGCTTCGGGACTCCTAATACGCAGTATTTT CASSFGTPNTQYF
. TRBJ2-3 once TRBV6-5 TGTGCCAGCAGTTACTCCCGGGGAAGGGGCACAGATACGCAGTATTTT CASSYSRGRGTDTQYF
TRBD1 TRBJ2-7 . TRBV4-3 TGCGCCAGCAGCCAAGAATGGACAGGGTCTCCCGAGCAGTACTTC CASSQEWTGSPEQYF
. TRBJ1-1 few TRBV20-1 TGCAGTGCTAGAGATGGGGGGGGCAGGACTGAAGCTTTCTTT CSARDGGGRTEAFF
. TRBJ2-1 . TRBV11-2 TGTGCCAGCAGCCCCCAGGGGAAGGGGCCCAAAAACAATGAGCAGTTCTTC CASSPQGKGPKNNEQFF
TRBD1 TRBJ1-2 . TRBV5-1 TGCGCCAGCAGCCCAACCCTGGACAGGGGGCTGGAAGGCTATGGCTACACCTTC CASSPTLDRGLEGYGYTF
TRBD2 TRBJ2-5 few TRBV5-1 TGCGCCAGCAGCGGGGGGGACGGCCAAGAGACCCAGTACTTC CASSGGDGQETQYF
TRBD2 TRBJ2-2 . TRBV5-1 TGCGCCAGCAGCTTGCTAGCGGGGGCGAACACCGGGGAGCTGTTTTTT CASSLLAGANTGELFF
. TRBJ2-7 . TRBV5-1 TGCGCCAGCAGCTTGTATCCACAGGAGAGGCACTCCTACGAGCAGTACTTC CASSLYPQERHSYEQYF
TRBD1 TRBJ2-7 many TRBV28 TGTGCCAGCAGTGCCCCCGGGACAGCCCATTACGAGCAGTACTTC CASSAPGTAHYEQYF
. TRBJ1-4 . TRBV20-1 TGCAGTGCTAGCACCGGACTCGGAGGGGAAAAACTGTTTTTT CSASTGLGGEKLFF
TRBD1 TRBJ1-1 . TRBV6-5 TGTGCCAGCAGTTCTGAAAGACGGCGGGACAGTTATGAAGCTTTCTTT CASSSERRRDSYEAFF
. TRBJ2-2 . TRBV12-3/TRBV12-4 TGTGCCAGCCGGGAAGGGGCGGAGACCGGGGAGCTGTTTTTT CASREGAETGELFF
. TRBJ1-3 few TRBV5-1 TGCGCCAGTAAGGGCTCTGGAAACACCATATATTTT CASKGSGNTIYF
TRBD1 TRBJ2-7 few TRBV28 TGTGCCAGCAGTTGGAGGGACAGGGGAACCCCCTACGAGCAGTACTTC CASSWRDRGTPYEQYF
TRBD1 TRBJ1-1 . TRBV6-5 TGTGCCAGCAGTTGGGCGGGGACAGGGGTCACTGAAGCTTTCTTT CASSWAGTGVTEAFF
. TRBJ1-5 . TRBV28 TGTGCCAGCAGCGGGCAGGTATGGGTACCCCAGCATTTT CASSGQVWVPQHF
TRBD2 TRBJ2-7 few TRBV27 TGTGCCAGCAGACAAGCGGGGGGAAACTCCTACGAGCAGTACTTC CASRQAGGNSYEQYF
TRBD2 TRBJ2-3 . TRBV24-1 TGTGCCACCAGTGATGGGACTAGCGGTCCTAGCACAGATACGCAGTATTTT CATSDGTSGPSTDTQYF
. TRBJ1-2 . TRBV5-1 TGCGCCAGCAGACTTCAAGCTTCCACCCCTCTTAACTATGGCTACACCTTC CASRLQASTPLNYGYTF
TRBD2 TRBJ2-7 many TRBV28 TGTGCCAGCAGTTTATTCGGGGGGGATGGCTACGAGCAGTACTTC CASSLFGGDGYEQYF
TRBD1 TRBJ2-7 few TRBV6-5 TGTGCCAGCAGCCCCTCCAGGGGGCGGGTCAGAGCCTACGAGCAGTACTTC CASSPSRGRVRAYEQYF
. TRBJ2-7 few TRBV11-2 TGTGCCAGCAGCTTGGGCAGGACCCCTACCTACGAGCAGTACTTC CASSLGRTPTYEQYF
. TRBJ2-2 few TRBV5-6 TGTGCCAGCAAGACCGGGACTGTGACGAACACCGGGGAGCTGTTTTTT CASKTGTVTNTGELFF